The source of this T cell receptor beta chain is a study of T cells in Graves' hyperthyroidism and ophthalmopathy. There were TCR beta CDR3 regions amplified from RNA transcripts. The HTBI set primed first-round TCR CDR3 RT-PCR. One entry per CDR3 protein, called by TCRdb with MiXCR from the multiplex PCR reads. The sample records 500,000 to 750,000 distinct CDR3 sequences, 15% to 19% being singletons. This CDR3 spans 14 amino acids. V shed 1 base and J shed 0 bases, with 6 bases lying between them. The germline CDR1 and CDR2 sequences are SEHNR and FQNEAQ (reference sequence). The genes are TRBV7-9 and TRBJ1-2; D ambiguous. The sequence was obtained from a woman aged 25 to 45 with Graves' hyperthyroidism. The material sequenced was blood. This CDR3 is CASSLETANYGYTF. The CDR3 nucleotides are TGTGCCAGCAGCTTAGAGACGGCTAACTATGGCTACACCTTC.